The rows below give T cell receptor beta chains drawn from one sample of a study of shared clonotypes between healthy human individuals. Clones were read by immunoSEQ multiplex PCR, and TCRdb kept only the in-frame ones, dropping some. Altogether millions of clones are present, approximately 94% being singletons, with the ten largest covering 1.7%. Sequencing used naive CD8+ T cells from PBMCs. All receptors come from a young man in good health. Some clones in this sample may be carry-over from other donors' samples. The CDR3 runs from the conserved cysteine through the conserved F or W. A D gene is named only where the DNA matches it firmly. Where a row states a size, it is once, few, many or the class of an expanded clone; other rows omit it.

d_call,v_call,j_call,clone_size,cdr3_aa,cdr3_nt
-,TRBV29-1,TRBJ1-2,few,CSVEEWYGYTF,TGCAGCGTTGAGGAGTGGTATGGCTACACCTTC
-,TRBV19,TRBJ1-5,-,CASRTGPMGPQHF,TGTGCCAGTAGGACAGGACCAATGGGGCCCCAGCATTTT
TRBD1,TRBV30,TRBJ2-7,-,CAWSGDRDEQYF,TGTGCCTGGAGTGGGGACAGGGACGAGCAGTACTTC
-,TRBV7-9,TRBJ2-1,-,CASSLGEREQFF,TGTGCCAGCAGCTTAGGGGAGCGTGAGCAGTTCTTC
-,TRBV7-3,TRBJ2-7,-,CASRVRTAFSYEQYF,TGTGCCAGCAGAGTCCGGACAGCTTTCTCCTACGAGCAGTACTTC
TRBD1,TRBV6-6,TRBJ1-5,-,CASSMLQGQPQHF,TGTGCCAGCAGTATGCTACAGGGGCAACCCCAGCATTTT
TRBD2,TRBV9,TRBJ2-2,once,CASSAPISGRAKRELFF,TGTGCCAGCAGCGCACCCATTAGCGGGAGGGCGAAGAGGGAGCTGTTTTTT
TRBD2,TRBV7-9,TRBJ2-1,few,CASSLWILAGEWSYNEQFF,TGTGCCAGCAGCTTATGGATACTAGCGGGAGAATGGTCCTACAATGAGCAGTTCTTC
-,TRBV7-3,TRBJ2-2,-,CASSSIGGGGELFF,TGTGCCAGCAGCTCAATAGGTGGAGGCGGGGAGCTGTTTTTT
-,TRBV6-5,TRBJ1-1,-,CASSRGRKNTEAFF,TGTGCCAGCAGTCGCGGACGGAAGAACACTGAAGCTTTCTTT
TRBD1,TRBV11-1,TRBJ1-1,-,CASSLNRGWNTEAFF,TGTGCCAGCAGCTTGAACAGGGGGTGGAACACTGAAGCTTTCTTT
-,TRBV7-8,TRBJ2-7,-,CASSPLVLISYEQYF,TGTGCCAGCAGCCCACTGGTCCTTATCTCCTACGAGCAGTACTTC
-,TRBV21-1,TRBJ1-1,-,CASSFTTGSPNTEAFF,TGTGCCAGCAGCTTTACTACCGGGTCCCCGAACACTGAAGCTTTCTTT
-,TRBV28,TRBJ1-5,-,CASSEDGSNQPQHF,TGTGCCAGCAGTGAAGACGGATCTAATCAGCCCCAGCATTTT
-,TRBV25-1,TRBJ2-1,-,CASSDHGLYNEQFF,TGTGCCAGCAGTGACCATGGTCTCTACAATGAGCAGTTCTTC
TRBD1,TRBV28,TRBJ1-1,once,CASSPGTENTEAFF,TGTGCCAGCAGCCCCGGGACAGAGAACACTGAAGCTTTCTTT
-,TRBV7-6,TRBJ2-6,-,CASSRGSFGVNVLTF,TGTGCCAGCAGCCGAGGCTCTTTTGGGGTCAACGTCCTGACTTTC
-,TRBV7-2,TRBJ2-3,-,CASTVGGTDTQYF,TGTGCCAGCACCGTCGGGGGCACAGATACGCAGTATTTT
-,TRBV5-4,TRBJ2-7,-,CASSLRGLSYEQYF,TGTGCCAGCAGCTTGAGAGGTTTGTCCTACGAGCAGTACTTC
TRBD1,TRBV9,TRBJ1-2,-,CASSVEDRVGYTF,TGTGCCAGCAGCGTAGAGGACAGGGTCGGCTACACCTTC
-,TRBV9,TRBJ2-3,-,CASSDSRADTQYF,TGTGCCAGCAGCGACTCGAGGGCAGATACGCAGTATTTT
-,TRBV5-4,TRBJ2-5,-,CASSLVPQETQYF,TGTGCCAGCAGCTTGGTTCCTCAAGAGACCCAGTACTTC
TRBD1,TRBV4-1,TRBJ2-2,-,CASSLTQGAGELFF,TGCGCCAGCAGCCTCACACAGGGGGCCGGGGAGCTGTTTTTT
-,TRBV30,TRBJ1-3,few,CAWKDSGNTIYF,TGTGCCTGGAAGGACTCTGGAAACACCATATATTTT
-,TRBV29-1,TRBJ1-1,-,CSVVANTEAFF,TGCAGCGTTGTCGCGAACACTGAAGCTTTCTTT
TRBD2,TRBV5-1,TRBJ2-3,-,CASSRQREVTDTQYF,TGCGCCAGCAGTCGACAGCGGGAGGTCACAGATACGCAGTATTTT
-,TRBV7-9,TRBJ2-3,-,CASSLPGGADTQYF,TGTGCCAGCAGCTTACCCGGAGGGGCAGATACGCAGTATTTT
-,TRBV28,TRBJ2-7,-,CASSSDRNPTYEQYF,TGTGCCAGCAGTTCAGACAGGAACCCCACCTACGAGCAGTACTTC
TRBD2,TRBV7-9,TRBJ2-5,-,CASSYPPAGGSETQYF,TGTGCCAGCAGCTACCCACCGGCGGGGGGGTCGGAGACCCAGTACTTC
-,TRBV7-9,TRBJ2-5,-,CASSLGGQVATQYF,TGTGCCAGCAGCTTAGGCGGCCAGGTGGCGACCCAGTACTTC
-,TRBV5-4,TRBJ1-1,-,CASSLEGWDTEAFF,TGTGCCAGCAGCTTGGAGGGGTGGGACACTGAAGCTTTCTTT
-,TRBV4-1,TRBJ1-1,-,CASSPLTNTEAFF,TGCGCCAGCAGCCCCCTGACGAACACTGAAGCTTTCTTT
-,TRBV19,TRBJ1-1,few,CASSILEGRNTEAFF,TGTGCCAGTAGTATTCTCGAGGGGCGGAACACTGAAGCTTTCTTT
TRBD2,TRBV7-9,TRBJ2-2,-,CASSPGLAPPGYTGELFF,TGTGCCAGCAGCCCCGGACTAGCGCCGCCGGGGTATACCGGGGAGCTGTTTTTT
-,TRBV19,TRBJ2-7,-,CASSILHDRLYYEQYF,TGTGCCAGTAGTATCCTCCACGACAGGCTATACTACGAGCAGTACTTC
TRBD2,TRBV5-1,TRBJ2-7,-,CASRGGLAEGPLSYEQYF,TGCGCCAGCAGGGGGGGACTAGCGGAGGGCCCCTTATCCTACGAGCAGTACTTC
-,TRBV4-3,TRBJ1-4,-,CASSQDREGWGNEKLFF,TGCGCCAGCAGCCAAGATCGGGAGGGGTGGGGTAATGAAAAACTGTTTTTT
-,TRBV9,TRBJ2-7,-,CASSGPEWAAQYEQYF,TGTGCCAGCAGCGGCCCCGAGTGGGCGGCTCAGTACGAGCAGTACTTC
TRBD2,TRBV11-1,TRBJ2-2,once,CASSLSGWRETNTGELFF,TGTGCCAGCAGCTTATCGGGCTGGCGGGAGACGAACACCGGGGAGCTGTTTTTT
TRBD1,TRBV27,TRBJ1-4,-,CASSLVQGAPGEKLFF,TGTGCCAGCAGTTTGGTGCAGGGGGCGCCCGGTGAAAAACTGTTTTTT
-,TRBV11-2,TRBJ2-7,-,CASSSSRDSYEQYF,TGTGCCAGCAGCTCCTCCCGGGATTCCTACGAGCAGTACTTC
-,TRBV25-1,TRBJ2-2,few,CASSVGTGELFF,TGTGCCAGCAGTGTGGGGACCGGGGAGCTGTTTTTT
TRBD2,TRBV28,TRBJ2-7,-,CASRPTLAGGWYEQYF,TGTGCCAGCAGACCAACACTAGCGGGAGGATGGTACGAGCAGTACTTC
-,TRBV29-1,TRBJ1-1,-,CSGRGAATEAFF,TGCAGCGGAAGGGGCGCGGCAACTGAAGCTTTCTTT
TRBD1,TRBV19,TRBJ2-7,-,CASSIQGANEQYF,TGTGCCAGTAGTATCCAGGGGGCCAACGAGCAGTACTTC
TRBD2,TRBV18,TRBJ2-4,-,CASSPGGLKNIQYF,TGTGCCAGCTCACCGGGGGGGTTAAAAAACATTCAGTACTTC
TRBD1,TRBV6-6,TRBJ1-1,-,CASSPGGGDSEAFF,TGTGCCAGCAGCCCCGGCGGTGGGGACAGTGAAGCTTTCTTT
-,TRBV9,TRBJ2-3,once,CASSLTSSRGPTDTQYF,TGTGCCAGCAGCCTTACTTCATCCAGGGGACCTACGGATACGCAGTATTTT